This TCR beta chain was sequenced during a study of blood T cells in healthy people across ages. Study-level points and caveats: Significant beta diversity loss was already apparent by age 40, declining roughly linearly. Percentage of naive T cells showed a strong correlation with TCR beta diversity. When set beside aged donors, long-lived donors presented more naive CD4+ cells and higher diversity.

Concerning this clonotype itself: Antigen unknown. A much more abundant neighbour one base away suggests this may be a read error.

For the second PCR, which ran for about 7 to 11 cycles, a sample-barcoded 5' primer and a J-beta primer mix were used. Carrying 12 random nucleotides, a template-switch adaptor labeled each individual cDNA molecule. TCRdb reanalysed the 5' RACE reads using MiXCR and keeps one entry per CDR3 protein. The sample contains 800,000 to 950,000 distinct CDR3 sequences, approximately 49% of which appear only once. Sequencing was done on a sample of blood. This TCR came from a man younger than 45 in good health.

CDR3 in amino acids: CASRKRTSGAINEQYF. The CDR3 DNA follows: TGTGCCAGCAGAAAACGGACTAGCGGGGCCATTAATGAGCAGTACTTC. The chain recombines TRBV28 with TRBJ2-1, with TRBD2 matching 12 bases. The DNA end is a closer match to TRBJ2-7, so the J assignment may be wrong. CDR1 is MDHEN and CDR2 is SYDVKM in the germline V gene. The length of the CDR3 is 16 residues.